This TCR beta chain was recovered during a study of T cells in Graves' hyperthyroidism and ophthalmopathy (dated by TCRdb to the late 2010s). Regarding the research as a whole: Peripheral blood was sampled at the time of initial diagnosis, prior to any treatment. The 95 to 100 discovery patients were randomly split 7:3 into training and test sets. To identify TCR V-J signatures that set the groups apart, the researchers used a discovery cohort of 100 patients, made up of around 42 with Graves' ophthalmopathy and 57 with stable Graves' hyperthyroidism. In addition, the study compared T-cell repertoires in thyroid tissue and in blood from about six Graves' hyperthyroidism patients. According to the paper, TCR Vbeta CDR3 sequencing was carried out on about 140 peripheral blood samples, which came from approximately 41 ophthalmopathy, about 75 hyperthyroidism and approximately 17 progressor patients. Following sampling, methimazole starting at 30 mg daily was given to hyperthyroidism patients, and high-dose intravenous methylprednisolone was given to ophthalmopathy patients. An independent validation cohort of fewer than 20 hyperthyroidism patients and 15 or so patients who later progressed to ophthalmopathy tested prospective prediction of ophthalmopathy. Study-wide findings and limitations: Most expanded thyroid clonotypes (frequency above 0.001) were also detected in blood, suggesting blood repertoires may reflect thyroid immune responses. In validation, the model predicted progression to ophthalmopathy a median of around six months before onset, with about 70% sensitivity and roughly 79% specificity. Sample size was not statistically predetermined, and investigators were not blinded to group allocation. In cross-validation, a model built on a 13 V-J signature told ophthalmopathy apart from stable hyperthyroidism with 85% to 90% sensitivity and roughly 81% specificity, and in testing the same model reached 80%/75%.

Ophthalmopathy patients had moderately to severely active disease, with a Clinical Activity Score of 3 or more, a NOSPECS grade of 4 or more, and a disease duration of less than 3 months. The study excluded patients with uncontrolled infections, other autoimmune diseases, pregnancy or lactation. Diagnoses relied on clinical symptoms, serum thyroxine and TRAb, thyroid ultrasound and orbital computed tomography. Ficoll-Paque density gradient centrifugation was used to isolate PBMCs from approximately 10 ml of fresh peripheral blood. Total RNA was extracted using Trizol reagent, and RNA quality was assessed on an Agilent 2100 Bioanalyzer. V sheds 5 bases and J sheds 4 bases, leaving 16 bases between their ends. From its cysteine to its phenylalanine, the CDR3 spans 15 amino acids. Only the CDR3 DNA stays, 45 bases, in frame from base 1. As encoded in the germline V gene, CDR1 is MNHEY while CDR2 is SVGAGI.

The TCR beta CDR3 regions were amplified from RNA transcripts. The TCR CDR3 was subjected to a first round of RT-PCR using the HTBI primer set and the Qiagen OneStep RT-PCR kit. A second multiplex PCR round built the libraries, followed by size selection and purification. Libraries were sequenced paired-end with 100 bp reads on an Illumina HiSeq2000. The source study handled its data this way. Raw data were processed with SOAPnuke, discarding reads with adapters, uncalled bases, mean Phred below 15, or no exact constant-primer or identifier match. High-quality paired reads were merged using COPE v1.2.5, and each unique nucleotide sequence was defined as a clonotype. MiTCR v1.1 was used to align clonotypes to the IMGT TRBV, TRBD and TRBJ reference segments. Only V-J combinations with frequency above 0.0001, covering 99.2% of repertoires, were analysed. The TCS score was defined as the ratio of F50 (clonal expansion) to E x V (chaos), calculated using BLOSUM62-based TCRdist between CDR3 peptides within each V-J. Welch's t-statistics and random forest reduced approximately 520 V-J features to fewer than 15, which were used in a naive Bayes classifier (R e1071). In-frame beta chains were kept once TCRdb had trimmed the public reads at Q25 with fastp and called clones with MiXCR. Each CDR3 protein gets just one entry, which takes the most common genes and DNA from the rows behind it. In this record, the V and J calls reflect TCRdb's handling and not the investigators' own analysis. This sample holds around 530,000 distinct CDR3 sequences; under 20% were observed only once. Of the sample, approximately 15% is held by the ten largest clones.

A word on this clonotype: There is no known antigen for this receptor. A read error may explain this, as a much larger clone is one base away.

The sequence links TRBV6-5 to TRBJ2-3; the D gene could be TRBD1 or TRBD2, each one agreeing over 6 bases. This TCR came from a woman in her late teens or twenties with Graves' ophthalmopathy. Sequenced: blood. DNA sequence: TGTGCCAGCAGTCACGAACGGGGGCGCCCAGATACGCAGTATTTT. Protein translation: CASSHERGRPDTQYF.